This is a list of T cell receptor beta chains from one sample in a study of cytomegalovirus exposure and HLA in healthy donors. Sequencing was performed with immunoSEQ multiplex PCR; in TCRdb, only in-frame clones are kept and a portion is missing. This sample has about 140,000 clones, with more than 65% found just once. Sequenced input: PBMCs. The source of these receptors is a woman in her twenties or thirties in good health and CMV-seronegative. Both conserved end residues are part of each CDR3. A D gene is named only where the DNA matches it firmly. Rows give clone size only sometimes, using once, few, many, or a class for an expanded clone.

D gene	V gene	clone size	J gene	CDR3 protein	CDR3 DNA
TRBD1	TRBV6-4	few	TRBJ2-1	CASSGGSYNEQFF	TGTGCCAGTTCAGGGGGCTCCTACAATGAGCAGTTCTTC
.	TRBV10-1	.	TRBJ1-1	CASSDTVDMNTEAFF	TGCGCCAGCAGTGACACAGTTGACATGAACACTGAAGCTTTCTTT
.	TRBV30	few	TRBJ1-6	CAWSSTDRNNSPLHF	TGTGCCTGGTCTTCGACAGACAGAAATAATTCACCCCTCCACTTT
TRBD1	TRBV2	.	TRBJ1-5	CASSERTGGQPQHF	TGTGCCAGCAGTGAAAGGACAGGGGGACAGCCCCAGCATTTT
TRBD1	TRBV29-1	.	TRBJ1-1	CSSTGDRSEAFF	TGCAGCTCGACAGGGGACAGGAGTGAAGCTTTCTTT
TRBD1	TRBV19	once	TRBJ2-3	CASSQGVGDTQYF	TGTGCCAGTAGTCAGGGGGTTGGAGATACGCAGTATTTT
.	TRBV5-1	.	TRBJ2-3	CASTWTDSTDTQYF	TGCGCCAGCACCTGGACAGATAGCACAGATACGCAGTATTTT
.	TRBV19	.	TRBJ2-1	CASSQDRVSYNEQFF	TGTGCCAGTAGTCAAGACAGAGTCTCCTACAATGAGCAGTTCTTC
TRBD1	TRBV5-1	.	TRBJ1-6	CASSLMGQISYNSPLHF	TGCGCCAGCAGCTTGATGGGACAGATCTCCTATAATTCACCCCTCCACTTT
.	TRBV28	.	TRBJ2-3	CASETGGASDSTDTQYF	TGTGCCAGCGAAACCGGAGGGGCTAGCGATAGCACAGATACGCAGTATTTT
.	TRBV27	.	TRBJ2-7	CASSLPGGEQYF	TGTGCCAGCAGTCTTCCAGGGGGGGAGCAGTACTTC